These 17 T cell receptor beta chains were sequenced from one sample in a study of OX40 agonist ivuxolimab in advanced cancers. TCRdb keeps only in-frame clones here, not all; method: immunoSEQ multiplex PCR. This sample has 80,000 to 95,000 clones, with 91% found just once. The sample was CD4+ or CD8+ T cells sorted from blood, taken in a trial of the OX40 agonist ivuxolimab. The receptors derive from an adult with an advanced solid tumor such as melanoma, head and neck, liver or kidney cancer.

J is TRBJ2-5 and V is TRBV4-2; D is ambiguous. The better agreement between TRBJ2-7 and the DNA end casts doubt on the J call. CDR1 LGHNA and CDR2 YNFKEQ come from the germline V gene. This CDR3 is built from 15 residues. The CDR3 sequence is CASSQEEVLTYEQYF. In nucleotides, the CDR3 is TGTGCCAGCAGCCAAGAGGAAGTCCTGACCTACGAGCAGTACTTC.

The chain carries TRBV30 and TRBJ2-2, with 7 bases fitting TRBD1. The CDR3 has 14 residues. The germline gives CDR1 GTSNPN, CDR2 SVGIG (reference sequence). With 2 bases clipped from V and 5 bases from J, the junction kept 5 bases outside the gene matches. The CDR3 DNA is TGTGCCTGGAGTTGGACAGGAGGAACCGGGGAGCTGTTTTTT. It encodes CAWSWTGGTGELFF.

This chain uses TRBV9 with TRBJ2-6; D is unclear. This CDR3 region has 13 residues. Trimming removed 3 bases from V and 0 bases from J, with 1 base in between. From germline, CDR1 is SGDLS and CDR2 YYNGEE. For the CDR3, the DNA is TGTGCCAGCAGCGCCTCTGGGGCCAACGTCCTGACTTTC. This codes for CASSASGANVLTF.

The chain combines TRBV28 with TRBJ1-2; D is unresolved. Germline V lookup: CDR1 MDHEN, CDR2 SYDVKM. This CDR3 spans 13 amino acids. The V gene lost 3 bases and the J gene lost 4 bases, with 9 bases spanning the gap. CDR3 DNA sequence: TGTGCCAGCAGTTTTCTAGGCTCCTATGGCTACACCTTC. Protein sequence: CASSFLGSYGYTF.

The CDR3: CATSFRTRVDTQYF. The CDR3 DNA reads TGTGCCACCAGCTTTCGGACTAGAGTAGATACGCAGTATTTT. This chain links TRBV15 with TRBJ2-3; TRBD2 matches 7 bases. V shed 5 bases and J 5 bases; nucleotides not matched to a gene: 7. Germline CDR1 reads LNHNV; CDR2 reads YYDKDF (reference sequence). The CDR3 is 14 amino acids.

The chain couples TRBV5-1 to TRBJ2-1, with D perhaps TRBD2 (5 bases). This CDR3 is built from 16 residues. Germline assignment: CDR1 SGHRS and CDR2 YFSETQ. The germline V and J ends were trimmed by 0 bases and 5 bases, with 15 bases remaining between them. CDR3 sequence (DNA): TGCGCCAGCAGCTTGGGGGCGCACACGAGGGACAATGAGCAGTTCTTC. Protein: CASSLGAHTRDNEQFF.

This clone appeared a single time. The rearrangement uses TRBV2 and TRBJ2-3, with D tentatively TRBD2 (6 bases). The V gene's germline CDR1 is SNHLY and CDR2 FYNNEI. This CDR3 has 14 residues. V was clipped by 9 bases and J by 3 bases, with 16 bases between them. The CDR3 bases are TGTGCCAGGGGAGGAAGGGGTGGGACAGATACGCAGTATTTT. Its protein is CARGGRGGTDTQYF.

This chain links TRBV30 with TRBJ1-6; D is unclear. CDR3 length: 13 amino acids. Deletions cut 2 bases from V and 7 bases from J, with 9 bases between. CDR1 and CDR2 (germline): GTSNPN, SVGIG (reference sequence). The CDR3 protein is CAWSMGGNSPLHF. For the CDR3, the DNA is TGTGCCTGGAGTATGGGTGGAAATTCACCCCTCCACTTT.

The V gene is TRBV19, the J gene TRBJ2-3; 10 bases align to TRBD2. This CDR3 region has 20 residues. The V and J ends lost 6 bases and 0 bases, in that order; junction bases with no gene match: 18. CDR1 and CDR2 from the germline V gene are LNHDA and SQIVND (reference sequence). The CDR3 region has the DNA TGTGCCAGTAGAACTCATCCCGGCCTAGCGGGAGAAGGGAGCACAGATACGCAGTATTTT. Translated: CASRTHPGLAGEGSTDTQYF.

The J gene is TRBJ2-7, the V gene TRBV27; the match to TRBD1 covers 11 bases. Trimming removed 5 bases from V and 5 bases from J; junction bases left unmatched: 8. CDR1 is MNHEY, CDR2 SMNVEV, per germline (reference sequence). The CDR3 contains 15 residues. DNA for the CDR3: TGTGCCAGCAGTCCAGGGACAGGGGGGTGGAACGAGCAGTACTTC. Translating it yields CASSPGTGGWNEQYF.

CDR3 loop: CASSYYGGDARETQYF. The CDR3 nucleotides read TGTGCCAGCAGTTACTATGGGGGAGATGCCCGGGAGACCCAGTACTTC. The chain combines TRBV6-5 with TRBJ2-5; D tentatively reads TRBD1 or TRBD2 (5 bases each). The CDR3 totals 16 residues. Per the germline V gene, CDR1 is MNHEY and CDR2 is SVGAGI. V was pared by 1 base and J by 5 bases, with 17 bases between.

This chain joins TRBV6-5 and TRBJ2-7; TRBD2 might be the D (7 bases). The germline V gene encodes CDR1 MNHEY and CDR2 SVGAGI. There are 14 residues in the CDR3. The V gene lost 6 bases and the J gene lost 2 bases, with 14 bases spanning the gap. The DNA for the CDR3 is TGTGCCAGCAGCCCCGAGGGGGGGACCTACGAGCAGTACTTC. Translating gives CASSPEGGTYEQYF.

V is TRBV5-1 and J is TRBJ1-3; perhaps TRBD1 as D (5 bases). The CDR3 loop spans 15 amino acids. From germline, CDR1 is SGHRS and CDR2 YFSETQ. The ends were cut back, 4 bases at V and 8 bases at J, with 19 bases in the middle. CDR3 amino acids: CASSPGTGSGDTIYF. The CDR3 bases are TGCGCCAGCAGCCCCGGGACCGGGAGCGGGGACACCATATATTTT.

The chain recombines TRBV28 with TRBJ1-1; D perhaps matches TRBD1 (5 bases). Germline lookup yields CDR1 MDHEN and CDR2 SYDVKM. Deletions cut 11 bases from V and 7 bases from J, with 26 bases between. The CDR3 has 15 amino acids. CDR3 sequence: CAVTQEGLGIGEAFF. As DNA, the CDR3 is TGTGCCGTGACACAGGAGGGTCTGGGAATTGGTGAAGCTTTCTTT.

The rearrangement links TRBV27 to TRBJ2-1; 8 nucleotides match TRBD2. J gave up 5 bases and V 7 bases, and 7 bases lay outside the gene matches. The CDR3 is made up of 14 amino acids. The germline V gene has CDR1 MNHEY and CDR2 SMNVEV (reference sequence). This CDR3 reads CASTAGGGHNEQFF. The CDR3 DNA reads TGTGCCAGCACGGCGGGAGGTGGTCACAATGAGCAGTTCTTC.

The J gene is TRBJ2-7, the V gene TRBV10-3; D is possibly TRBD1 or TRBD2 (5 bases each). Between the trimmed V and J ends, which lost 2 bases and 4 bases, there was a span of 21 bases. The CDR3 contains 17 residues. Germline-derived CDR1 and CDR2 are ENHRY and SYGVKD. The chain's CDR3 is CAISERFDPGPRYEQYF. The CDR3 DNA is TGTGCCATCAGTGAGAGATTTGATCCGGGACCCCGGTACGAGCAGTACTTC.

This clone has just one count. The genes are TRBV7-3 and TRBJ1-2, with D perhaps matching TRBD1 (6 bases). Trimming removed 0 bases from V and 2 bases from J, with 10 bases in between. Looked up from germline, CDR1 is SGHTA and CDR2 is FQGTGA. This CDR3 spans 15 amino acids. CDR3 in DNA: TGTGCCAGCAGCTTAACAGGGGGGGAGAACTATGGCTACACCTTC. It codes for CASSLTGGENYGYTF.